This TCR beta chain was retrieved from a study of identical twins. TCRdb re-called the 5' RACE reads through MiXCR, storing one row per CDR3 protein. The data hold under 1 million distinct CDR3 sequences, with 12% observed a single time. V lost 6 bases to trimming and J lost 0 bases; unmatched junction nucleotides: 8. The CDR3 contains 17 residues. This clonotype was seen a handful of times. Its target is not known. Study-wide points: Excess sharing by twins proved weaker in beta out-of-frame sequences.

These data also formed part of another study, on yellow fever vaccine responses in identical twins.

The sample comprised PBMCs. The receptor's source is a woman between 18 and 30 years old in good health. V usage is TRBV12-3 or TRBV12-4 and J usage is TRBJ2-3; 11 bases map to TRBD2. CDR3 DNA sequence: TGTGCCAGCAGACCTCGGGGACTAGCGGAGAGCACAGATACGCAGTATTTT. Protein product: CASRPRGLAESTDTQYF.